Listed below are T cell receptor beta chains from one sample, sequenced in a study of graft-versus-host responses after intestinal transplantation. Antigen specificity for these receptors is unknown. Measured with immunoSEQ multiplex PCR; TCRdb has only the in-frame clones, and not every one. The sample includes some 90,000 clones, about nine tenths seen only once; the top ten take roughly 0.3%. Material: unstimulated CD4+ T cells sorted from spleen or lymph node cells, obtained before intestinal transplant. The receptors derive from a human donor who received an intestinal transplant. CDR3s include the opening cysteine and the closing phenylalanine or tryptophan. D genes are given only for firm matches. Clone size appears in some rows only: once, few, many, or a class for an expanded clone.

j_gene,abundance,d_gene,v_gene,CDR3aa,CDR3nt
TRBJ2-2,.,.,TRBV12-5,CASGWGVGSLGTGELFF,TGTGCTAGTGGTTGGGGGGTTGGGAGTTTGGGGACCGGGGAGCTGTTTTTT
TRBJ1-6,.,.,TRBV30,CAWSVEQGLVSPLHF,TGTGCCTGGAGTGTGGAGCAGGGGTTAGTATCACCCCTCCACTTT
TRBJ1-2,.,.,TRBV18,CASSPDRDLYGYTF,TGTGCCAGCTCACCCGACAGAGACCTATATGGCTACACCTTC
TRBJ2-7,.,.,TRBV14,CAPGGQYF,TGTGCCCCCGGGGGGCAGTACTTC
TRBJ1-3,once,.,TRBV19,CASSMTAYSGNTIYF,TGTGCCAGTAGTATGACAGCGTACTCTGGAAACACCATATATTTT
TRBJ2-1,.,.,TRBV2,CARSLSPGRSYNEQFF,TGTGCCAGAAGTCTCTCGCCGGGGCGGAGCTACAATGAGCAGTTCTTC
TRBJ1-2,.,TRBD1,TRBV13,CAGSFGTANYGYTF,TGTGCCGGCAGCTTCGGGACAGCTAACTATGGCTACACCTTC
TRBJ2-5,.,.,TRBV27,CASRRTGQRETQYF,TGTGCCAGCAGGCGTACCGGGCAACGGGAGACCCAGTACTTC
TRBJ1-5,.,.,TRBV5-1,CASSLYSGSNQPQHF,TGCGCCAGCAGCCTCTATTCAGGGAGCAATCAGCCCCAGCATTTT
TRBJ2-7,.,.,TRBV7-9,CASSLLGGKNYEQYF,TGTGCCAGCAGCTTATTGGGTGGTAAGAACTACGAGCAGTACTTC
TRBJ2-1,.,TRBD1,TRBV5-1,CASSLGRGYGNEQFF,TGCGCCAGCAGCTTGGGCAGGGGGTACGGCAATGAGCAGTTCTTC
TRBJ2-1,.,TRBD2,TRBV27,CASSFSPGGEQFF,TGTGCCAGCAGTTTTTCCCCGGGGGGTGAGCAGTTCTTC
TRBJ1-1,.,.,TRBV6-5,CASSYDRALNTEAFF,TGTGCCAGCAGTTACGATCGAGCCTTGAACACTGAAGCTTTCTTT
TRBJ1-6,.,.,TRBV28,CASSLPIGRINSPLHF,TGTGCCAGCAGTTTGCCCATCGGACGGATAAATTCACCCCTCCACTTT
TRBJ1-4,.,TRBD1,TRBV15,CATSRVVTGMGSNEKLFF,TGTGCCACCAGCAGAGTTGTGACAGGGATGGGATCTAATGAAAAACTGTTTTTT
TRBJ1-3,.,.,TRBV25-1,CASSSPSGNTIYF,TGTGCCAGCAGCTCCCCCTCTGGAAACACCATATATTTT
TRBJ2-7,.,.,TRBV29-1,CSVVGRAYPYEQYF,TGCAGCGTCGTCGGTCGGGCCTACCCCTACGAGCAGTACTTC
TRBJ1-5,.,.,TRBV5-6,CASSLVGGNQPQHF,TGTGCCAGCAGCTTGGTAGGGGGTAATCAGCCCCAGCATTTT
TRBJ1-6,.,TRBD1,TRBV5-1,CASSPEGAINSPLHF,TGCGCCAGCAGCCCGGAGGGGGCAATTAATTCACCCCTCCACTTT
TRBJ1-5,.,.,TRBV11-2,CASSFGGGSNQPQHF,TGTGCCAGCAGCTTCGGGGGAGGGAGCAATCAGCCCCAGCATTTT
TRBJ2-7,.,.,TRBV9,CASSVYRDTTYEQYF,TGTGCCAGCAGCGTCTACCGGGACACAACCTACGAGCAGTACTTC
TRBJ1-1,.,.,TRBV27,CASSLYVGTEAFF,TGTGCCAGCAGCCTCTACGTCGGGACTGAAGCTTTCTTT
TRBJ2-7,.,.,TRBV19,CASSLRAQREQYF,TGTGCCAGTAGTCTCCGGGCCCAAAGGGAGCAGTACTTC
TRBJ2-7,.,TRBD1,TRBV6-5,CASSYSGTASYEQYF,TGTGCCAGCAGTTACTCCGGGACAGCCTCCTACGAGCAGTACTTC
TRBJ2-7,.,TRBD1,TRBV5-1,CASSPGQLSYEQYF,TGCGCCAGCAGCCCGGGACAGCTCTCCTACGAGCAGTACTTC
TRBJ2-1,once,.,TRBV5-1,CASRSLVYNEQFF,TGCGCCAGCAGATCGCTAGTCTACAATGAGCAGTTCTTC
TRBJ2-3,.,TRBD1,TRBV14,CASSQGQGTDTQYF,TGTGCCAGCAGCCAAGGACAGGGAACAGATACGCAGTATTTT
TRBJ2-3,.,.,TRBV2,CASKGQRADTQYF,TGTGCCAGCAAGGGACAACGGGCTGATACGCAGTATTTT
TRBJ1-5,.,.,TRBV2,CASSALDRTYNQPQHF,TGTGCCAGCAGTGCCCTTGATCGGACATATAATCAGCCCCAGCATTTT
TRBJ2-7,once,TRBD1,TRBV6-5,CASGGRGFDEQYF,TGTGCCAGCGGTGGCAGGGGGTTTGACGAGCAGTACTTC
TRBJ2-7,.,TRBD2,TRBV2,CASSERVGLAPEFYEQYF,TGTGCCAGCAGTGAAAGGGTGGGACTAGCTCCCGAGTTCTACGAGCAGTACTTC
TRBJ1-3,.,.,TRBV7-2,CASSPEVAGSSGNTIYF,TGTGCCAGCAGCCCAGAGGTGGCAGGTAGCTCTGGAAACACCATATATTTT
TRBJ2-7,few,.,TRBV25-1,CASSALQFQYF,TGTGCCAGCAGTGCCCTACAGTTCCAGTACTTC
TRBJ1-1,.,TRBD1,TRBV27,CASSGAGTGGTEAFF,TGTGCCAGCAGTGGCGCCGGGACAGGGGGTACTGAAGCTTTCTTT
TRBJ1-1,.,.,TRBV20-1,CSAPPGPAFF,TGCAGTGCACCTCCAGGGCCAGCTTTCTTT
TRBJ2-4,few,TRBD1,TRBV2,CASRRDRTLAKNIQYF,TGTGCCAGTAGACGGGACAGGACTCTAGCCAAAAACATTCAGTACTTC
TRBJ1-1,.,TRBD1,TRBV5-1,CASSLQGGARTEAFF,TGCGCCAGCAGCCTCCAGGGGGGGGCGCGTACTGAAGCTTTCTTT